The 10 T cell receptor beta chains presented below share a single source sample, sequenced in a study of identical twins. TCRdb reanalysed the 5' RACE reads using MiXCR and keeps one entry per CDR3 protein. In the table there are 1.5 million to 2 million distinct CDR3 sequences, more than 30% of which are singletons. Source material: cord blood. All receptors come from a newborn girl in good health.

The chain recombines TRBV28 with TRBJ1-2; 10 bases line up with TRBD1. V lost 1 base to trimming and J lost 4 bases; unmatched junction nucleotides: 3. The CDR3 is made up of 15 amino acids. In germline, CDR1 is MDHEN, CDR2 SYDVKM. CDR3 region: CASSLLRTGGYGYTF. In DNA, the CDR3 is TGTGCCAGCAGTTTATTGAGGACAGGGGGCTATGGCTACACCTTC.

CDR3 in amino acids: CAISETPWTDNEQFF. The CDR3 DNA is TGTGCCATCAGTGAGACACCCTGGACCGACAATGAGCAGTTCTTC. This rearrangement joins TRBV10-3 to TRBJ2-1; no firm D call. The CDR3 has 15 residues. Trimming took 2 bases from V and 5 from J, leaving 13 bases between them. Germline loops: CDR1 ENHRY, CDR2 SYGVKD.

Concerning this clonotype: At one end, the junction sequence differs from germline, possibly due to a read error. The V gene is TRBV20-1, the J gene TRBJ1-2, with D possibly matching TRBD1 (5 bases). The CDR3 runs 12 residues. Per germline, CDR1 DFQATT and CDR2 SNEGSKA (reference sequence). The CDR3 DNA reads TGCAGTGCACAGCGCGACAGTTATGGCCACACCTTC. Amino acids: CSAQRDSYGHTF.

This clonotype was seen a single time. The rearrangement joins TRBV7-2 to TRBJ2-1; TRBD2 aligns across 8 bases. Germline CDR1 SGHTA, CDR2 FQGNSA. The CDR3 covers 20 residues. Trimming took 2 bases from V and 2 from J; bases not matched to a gene: 17. CDR3 in DNA: TGTGCCAGCAGCTTACGCCCTAGCGGGTTCAAAACCCCTACCTACAATGAGCAGTTCTTC. Amino acids: CASSLRPSGFKTPTYNEQFF.

The chain recombines TRBV7-9 with TRBJ2-7; D call uncertain. Germline V lookup: CDR1 SEHNR, CDR2 FQNEAQ (reference sequence). Trimming pared 4 bases from V and 2 bases from J, leaving 18 bases between. The CDR3 consists of 16 residues. The CDR3 is CASSSTKDNVAYEQYF. The CDR3 nucleotides read TGTGCCAGCAGCTCTACAAAAGACAACGTGGCCTACGAGCAGTACTTC.

In the case of this clonotype: A junction end diverges from the germline sequence, so it may reflect a read error. The CDR3 sequence is CASSGLAGKSSYNEQFF. Here the CDR3 DNA reads TGTGCCAGCAGTGGGCTAGCGGGTAAGAGCTCCTACAATGAACAGTTCTTC. This chain uses TRBV6-1 with TRBJ2-1; TRBD2 matches 8 bases. The CDR3 is 17 amino acids. Germline assignment: CDR1 MNHNS and CDR2 SASEGT.

CDR3 nucleotides: TGCAGTGCTAGAGCGTGGGCGAAGGGGAATGAGCAGTTCTTC. It specifies CSARAWAKGNEQFF. This chain connects TRBV20-1 to TRBJ2-1, with D tentatively TRBD1 (5 bases). The CDR3 spans 14 residues. Between the trimmed V and J ends, which lost 1 base and 7 bases, there was a span of 14 bases. Germline-derived CDR1 and CDR2 are DFQATT and SNEGSKA (reference sequence).

The gene calls are TRBV12-3 or TRBV12-4 and TRBJ1-4; 10 nucleotides match TRBD1. Losses at the gene ends were 1 base for V and 8 bases for J; bases not matched to a gene: 25. CDR3 length: 22 residues. CDR3 protein: CASSLGRRGLRGQGLTEEKLFF. The CDR3 bases are TGTGCCAGCAGTTTAGGGCGCAGGGGGTTGAGGGGACAGGGGCTTACAGAGGAAAAACTGTTTTTT.

This clonotype has more than one count but fewer than ten. The chain couples TRBV3-1 to TRBJ2-7; D not resolved. The CDR3 sequence is 14 residues long. The germline gives CDR1 LGHDT, CDR2 YNNKEL (reference sequence). V lost 8 bases and J 2 bases, leaving 16 bases between the germline ends. This CDR3 is CASATTPGAYEQYF. As DNA, the CDR3 is TGTGCCAGCGCTACGACTCCAGGCGCCTACGAGCAGTACTTC.

This chain uses TRBV6-2 or TRBV6-3 with TRBJ2-3, with D tentatively TRBD1 or TRBD2 (5 bases each). Germline CDR1 and CDR2: MNHEY and SVGEGT. V was shortened by 7 bases and J by 1 base, with 9 bases between the two germline ends. The CDR3 runs 13 residues. In DNA, the CDR3 is TGTGCCAGCACGAGGGACGGCACAGATACGCAGTATTTT. Translated, it gives CASTRDGTDTQYF.